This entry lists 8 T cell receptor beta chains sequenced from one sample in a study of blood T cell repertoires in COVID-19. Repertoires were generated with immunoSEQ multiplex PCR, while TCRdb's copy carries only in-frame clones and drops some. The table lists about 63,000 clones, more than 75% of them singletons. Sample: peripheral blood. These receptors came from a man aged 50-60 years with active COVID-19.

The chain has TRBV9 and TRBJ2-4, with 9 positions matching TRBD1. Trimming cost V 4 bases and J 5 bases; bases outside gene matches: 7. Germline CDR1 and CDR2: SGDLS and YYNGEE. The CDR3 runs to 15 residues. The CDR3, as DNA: TGTGCCAGCAGCCCCCAGGACAGGGGCCAAAACATTCAGTACTTC. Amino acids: CASSPQDRGQNIQYF.

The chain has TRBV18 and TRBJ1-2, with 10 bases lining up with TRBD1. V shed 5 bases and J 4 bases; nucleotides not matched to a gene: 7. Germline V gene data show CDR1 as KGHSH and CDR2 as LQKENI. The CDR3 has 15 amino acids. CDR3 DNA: TGTGCCAGCTCAACTAGACAGGGGGCTTCCTATGGCTACACCTTC. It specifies CASSTRQGASYGYTF. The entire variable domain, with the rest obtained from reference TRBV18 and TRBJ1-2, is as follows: NAGVMQNPRHLVRRRGQEARLRCSPMKGHSHVYWYRQLPEEGLKFMVYLQKENIIDESGMPKERFSAEFPKEGPSILRIQQVVRGDSAAYFCASSTRQGASYGYTFGSGTRLTVV.

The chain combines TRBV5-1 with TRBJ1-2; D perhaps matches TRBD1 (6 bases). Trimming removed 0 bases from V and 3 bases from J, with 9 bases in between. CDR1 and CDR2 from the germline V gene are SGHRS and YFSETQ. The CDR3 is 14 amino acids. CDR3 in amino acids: CASSLAPGDYGYTF. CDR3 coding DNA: TGCGCCAGCAGCTTGGCCCCAGGGGACTATGGCTACACCTTC.

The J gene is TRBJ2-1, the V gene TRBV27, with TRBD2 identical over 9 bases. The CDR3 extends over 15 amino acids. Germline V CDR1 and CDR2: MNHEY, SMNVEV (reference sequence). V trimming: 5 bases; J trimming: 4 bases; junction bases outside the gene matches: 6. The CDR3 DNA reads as TGTGCCAGCAGTCACGGGACTAGCCATTACAATGAGCAGTTCTTC. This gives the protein CASSHGTSHYNEQFF.

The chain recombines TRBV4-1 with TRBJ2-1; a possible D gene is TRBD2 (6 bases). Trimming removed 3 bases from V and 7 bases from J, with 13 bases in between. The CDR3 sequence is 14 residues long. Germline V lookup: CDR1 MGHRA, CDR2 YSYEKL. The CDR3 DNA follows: TGCGCCAGCAGCCAGGGGGACGGAGGGAATGAGCAGTTCTTC. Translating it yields CASSQGDGGNEQFF.

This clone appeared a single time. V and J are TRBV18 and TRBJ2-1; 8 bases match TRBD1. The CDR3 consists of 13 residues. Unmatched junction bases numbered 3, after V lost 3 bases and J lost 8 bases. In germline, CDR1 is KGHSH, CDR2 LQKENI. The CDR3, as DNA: TGTGCCAGCTCACCCAGGGGGCCGTATGAGCAGTTCTTC. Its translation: CASSPRGPYEQFF.

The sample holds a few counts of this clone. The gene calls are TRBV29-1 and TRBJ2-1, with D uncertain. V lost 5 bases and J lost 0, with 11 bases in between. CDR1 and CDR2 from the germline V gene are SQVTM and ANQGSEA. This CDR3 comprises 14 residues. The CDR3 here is CSVSFSSSYNEQFF. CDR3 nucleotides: TGCAGCGTTTCTTTCTCGAGCTCCTACAATGAGCAGTTCTTC.

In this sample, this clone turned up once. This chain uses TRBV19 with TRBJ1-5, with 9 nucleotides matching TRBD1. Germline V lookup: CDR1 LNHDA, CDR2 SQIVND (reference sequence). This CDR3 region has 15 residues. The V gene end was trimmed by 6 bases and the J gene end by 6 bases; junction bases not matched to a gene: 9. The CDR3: CASSSGTGSAQPQHF. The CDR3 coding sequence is TGTGCCAGTAGCTCCGGGACAGGGAGCGCTCAGCCCCAGCATTTT. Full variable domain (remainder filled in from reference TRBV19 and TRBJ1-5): DGGITQSPKYLFRKEGQNVTLSCEQNLNHDAMYWYRQDPGQGLRLIYYSQIVNDFQKGDIAEGYSVSREKKESFPLTVTSAQKNPTAFYLCASSSGTGSAQPQHFGDGTRLSIL.